This T cell receptor (beta chain) is drawn from a study of blood T cell dynamics during melanoma immunotherapy. Study overall: First-line therapy was either pembrolizumab or nivolumab with ipilimumab for metastatic melanoma. Overall study results and limits: Clones driving repertoire changes may be melanoma-specific or general immune activation.

The germline V and J ends were trimmed by 2 bases and 4 bases, with 10 bases remaining between them. This CDR3 is built from 14 residues. Germline CDR1 is SGHKS and CDR2 is YYEKEE (reference sequence). Time point noted: week 3, after first cycle of checkpoint inhibitor. Blood was drawn before treatment and at week 3 after checkpoint blockade. Every bulk PBMC sample received the same 350 ng of DNA. The repertoire was sequenced with immunoSEQ multiplex PCR; TCRdb's copy has only in-frame clones and lacks some. The sample has almost 7,000 clones, 80% to 90% seen once; the top ten hold roughly 34%. This clone was recorded only once. No antigen is known for it.

V and J are TRBV5-5 and TRBJ1-3; D uncertain. The source of this sequence is a human donor with melanoma. Some clones in this sample may be carry-over from other donors' samples. Source: blood, taken from a patient treated with checkpoint blockade. CDR3 loop: CASSLQLRGNTIYF. DNA for the CDR3: TGTGCCAGCAGCTTACAGCTTCGAGGAAACACCATATATTTT.